The next 32 T cell receptor beta chains were all read from a single sample in a study of CD8+ T cells in alopecia areata. In each case, RNA was isolated and then reverse transcribed into cDNA as the sequencing template. The table came from immunoSEQ multiplex PCR; TCRdb's copy has only in-frame clones and leaves some out. The sample has under 250,000 clones, about 60% seen once. Material: CD4+ T cells sorted from blood, obtained at week 0. The receptors here all came from a human donor with alopecia areata.

The gene calls are TRBV29-1 and TRBJ2-5, with D maybe TRBD1 (5 bases). The CDR3 has 11 residues. The germline V and J ends were trimmed by 5 bases and 2 bases, with 6 bases remaining between them. Germline V CDR1 and CDR2: SQVTM, ANQGSEA. CDR3: CSVNRQETQYF. CDR3 sequence (DNA): TGCAGCGTTAACAGGCAAGAGACCCAGTACTTC.

The rearrangement joins TRBV4-1 to TRBJ1-2; D remains ambiguous. V was shortened by 0 bases and J by 2 bases, with 7 bases between the two germline ends. The CDR3 extends over 14 amino acids. Germline V gene sequence: CDR1 MGHRA, CDR2 YSYEKL. CDR3 in DNA: TGCGCCAGCAGCCAAGATCGCAGAAACTATGGCTACACCTTC. Protein: CASSQDRRNYGYTF.

This clone has only one observation. The chain links TRBV30 to TRBJ1-5; D ambiguous. In germline, CDR1 is GTSNPN, CDR2 SVGIG (reference sequence). Trimming took 2 bases from V and 3 from J, leaving 8 bases between them. This CDR3 is 13 amino acids long. Here the CDR3 DNA reads TGTGCCTGGAGTAAGAACCACAATCAGCCCCAGCATTTT. Protein product: CAWSKNHNQPQHF.

The gene calls are TRBV27 and TRBJ2-7, with a weak D call TRBD1 (6 bases). V lost 5 bases, J lost 2 bases, and 16 bases lay in between. Germline loops: CDR1 MNHEY, CDR2 SMNVEV (reference sequence). The CDR3 has 15 amino acids. CDR3 residues: CASSRGTISPYEQYF. CDR3 DNA: TGTGCCAGCAGTAGGGGGACGATTAGCCCCTACGAGCAGTACTTC.

The J gene is TRBJ2-7, the V gene TRBV30; D remains ambiguous. The CDR3 loop spans 13 amino acids. Germline CDR1 reads GTSNPN; CDR2 reads SVGIG (reference sequence). Trimming took off 4 bases at V and 1 base at J, with 11 bases between the two ends. CDR3 protein: CAWNLRESYEQYF. CDR3 in DNA: TGTGCCTGGAACCTCAGAGAGTCCTACGAGCAGTACTTC.

The chain employs TRBV5-6 and TRBJ1-1; 7 nucleotides agree with TRBD1. Germline CDR1 and CDR2: SGHDT and YYEEEE. The junction had 5 bases not matched to a gene; V was cut back by 4 bases and J by 5 bases. The CDR3 covers 13 residues. The DNA of the CDR3 is TGTGCCAGCAGCGAACAGGGGCGAACTGAAGCTTTCTTT. Protein: CASSEQGRTEAFF.

The chain uses TRBV2 and TRBJ2-4; D possibly uses TRBD1 or TRBD2 (5 bases each). Germline loops: CDR1 SNHLY, CDR2 FYNNEI. Trimming removed 3 bases at V and 3 bases at J, with 9 bases between. The CDR3 loop spans 14 amino acids. CDR3 region: CASSEGVLKNIQYF. Here the CDR3 DNA reads TGTGCCAGCAGTGAGGGGGTCCTCAAAAACATTCAGTACTTC.

The chain joins TRBV9 to TRBJ2-7, with a weak D call TRBD1 (6 bases). The V gene's germline CDR1 is SGDLS and CDR2 YYNGEE. The CDR3 totals 15 residues. Trimming left V 2 bases short and J 2 bases short, with 14 bases between. CDR3 nucleotides: TGTGCCAGCAGCGTCGGGTGGACAGCTACCTACGAGCAGTACTTC. Encoded protein: CASSVGWTATYEQYF.

The rearrangement links TRBV18 to TRBJ2-7; D gene ambiguous. The CDR3 runs to 12 residues. Trimming pared 3 bases from V and 2 bases from J, leaving 5 bases between. Looked up from germline, CDR1 is KGHSH and CDR2 is LQKENI. The CDR3 sequence is CASSPGTYEQYF. CDR3 bases: TGTGCCAGCTCACCGGGTACCTACGAGCAGTACTTC.

This clone was counted between two and nine times. The V gene is TRBV7-8, the J gene TRBJ2-5; 11 nucleotides match TRBD1. The junction had 4 bases not matched to a gene; V was cut back by 5 bases and J by 2 bases. The CDR3 covers 15 residues. Germline V gene data show CDR1 as SGHVS and CDR2 as FQNEAQ. The CDR3, as DNA: TGTGCCAGCAGCCTAGGACAGGGGGCACAAGAGACCCAGTACTTC. Translation gives CASSLGQGAQETQYF.

The chain couples TRBV6-5 to TRBJ1-1; D remains ambiguous. Germline CDR1 and CDR2: MNHEY and SVGAGI. This CDR3 comprises 12 residues. V was trimmed by 8 bases and J by 0 bases, leaving 7 bases between them. CDR3 sequence (DNA): TGTGCCAGCTACAGCGTGAACACTGAAGCTTTCTTT. Its translation: CASYSVNTEAFF.

J is TRBJ2-7 and V is TRBV5-1; 14 nucleotides agree with TRBD2. The germline gives CDR1 SGHRS, CDR2 YFSETQ. This CDR3 is built from 17 residues. V lost 4 bases and J lost 2; bases outside the gene matches: 8. The CDR3 DNA follows: TGCGCCAGCAGCCTAGGACTAGCGGGAGGTCTGACCTACGAGCAGTACTTC. Protein: CASSLGLAGGLTYEQYF.

V is TRBV30 and J is TRBJ1-4; maybe TRBD1 (5 bases). Per germline, CDR1 GTSNPN and CDR2 SVGIG (reference sequence). CDR3 length equals 14 residues. Trimming took off 5 bases at V and 8 bases at J, with 18 bases between the two ends. The CDR3 DNA is TGTGCCTGGGTGAACTCGGGGGTACGGGAAAAACTGTTTTTT. Translation: CAWVNSGVREKLFF. Full variable domain (outside the CDR3, taken from reference TRBV30 and TRBJ1-4): SQTIHQWPATLVQPVGSPLSLECTVEGTSNPNLYWYRQAAGRGLQLLFYSVGIGQISSEVPQNLSASRPQDRQFILSSKKLLLSDSGFYLCAWVNSGVREKLFFGSGTQLSVL.

This sequence joins TRBV7-8 and TRBJ1-5; D gene ambiguous. Germline CDR1 and CDR2: SGHVS and FQNEAQ. The V and J ends lost 5 bases and 4 bases respectively, with 15 bases between them. The CDR3 sequence is 15 residues long. The DNA of the CDR3 is TGTGCCAGCAGCCTCTCGGCGGGAAAGAATCAGCCCCAGCATTTT. This codes for CASSLSAGKNQPQHF.

V usage is TRBV7-8 and J usage is TRBJ1-2, with D possibly being TRBD1 (6 bases). The CDR3 totals 15 residues. CDR1 and CDR2 from the germline V gene are SGHVS and FQNEAQ. The V and J ends lost 7 bases and 1 base respectively, with 16 bases between them. Written as DNA, the CDR3 is TGTGCCAGCATCCCCGACAGGCGGAATAACTATGGCTACACCTTC. This encodes CASIPDRRNNYGYTF.

This chain joins TRBV4-1 and TRBJ1-5, with a possible D match to TRBD1 (5 bases). Germline loops: CDR1 MGHRA, CDR2 YSYEKL. V lost 5 bases to trimming and J lost 2 bases, with 10 bases between them. The CDR3 loop spans 14 amino acids. The CDR3 nucleotides read TGCGCCAGCAGCGGGGGATTTGGCAATCAGCCCCAGCATTTT. It specifies CASSGGFGNQPQHF.

V and J are TRBV2 and TRBJ2-7, with unresolved D. The CDR3 runs 12 residues. In germline, CDR1 is SNHLY, CDR2 FYNNEI. V was trimmed by 6 bases and J by 1 base, leaving 7 bases between them. The chain's CDR3 is CASRGESYEQYF. Here the CDR3 DNA reads TGTGCCAGCAGGGGCGAGTCCTACGAGCAGTACTTC.

This clone has more than one count but fewer than ten. V gene TRBV29-1 combines with J gene TRBJ2-7; 10 bases align to TRBD1. Per the germline V gene, CDR1 is SQVTM and CDR2 is ANQGSEA. The J segment lost 2 bases and the V segment lost 6 bases, leaving 4 bases of the junction unmatched. The CDR3 spans 13 residues. The CDR3 coding sequence is TGCAGCGTGAGTGGACAGGGGGCCTACGAGCAGTACTTC. It encodes CSVSGQGAYEQYF.

On this clone itself: At one of its ends the junction is not consistent with the germline gene, which may arise from a read error. Written as DNA, the CDR3 is TGTGCCAGCAGTGAAAGGGGGTTGCACTTC. Translation: CASSERGLHF. The chain joins TRBV2 to TRBJ2-7; D possibly corresponds to TRBD1 (6 bases). CDR1 SNHLY and CDR2 FYNNEI come from the germline V gene. This CDR3 spans 10 amino acids.

V usage is TRBV30 and J usage is TRBJ1-3; D uncertain. The V gene's germline CDR1 is GTSNPN and CDR2 SVGIG (reference sequence). V was clipped by 1 base and J by 2 bases, with 9 bases between them. The CDR3 is 14 residues long. CDR3 coding DNA: TGTGCCTGGAGTGGGGCAGTGCCTGGAAACACCATATATTTT. Its protein product is CAWSGAVPGNTIYF.

The rearrangement joins TRBV29-1 to TRBJ1-1; 7 bases are a match to TRBD1. The V and J ends lost 5 bases and 0 bases, in that order; junction bases with no gene match: 3. This CDR3 contains 13 residues. Germline loops: CDR1 SQVTM, CDR2 ANQGSEA. The CDR3 DNA follows: TGCAGCGTTTACAGGGGACTGAACACTGAAGCTTTCTTT. This encodes CSVYRGLNTEAFF.

J is TRBJ1-1 and V is TRBV9; D is ambiguous. The germline gives CDR1 SGDLS, CDR2 YYNGEE. The CDR3 has 13 amino acids. Trimming cost V 1 base and J 5 bases, with 9 bases left between them. CDR3 amino acids: CASSVKRETEAFF. The CDR3 nucleotides read TGTGCCAGCAGCGTAAAACGGGAGACTGAAGCTTTCTTT. Supplemented by reference TRBV9 and TRBJ1-1, the full variable domain reads DSGVTQTPKHLITATGQRVTLRCSPRSGDLSVYWYQQSLDQGLQFLIQYYNGEERAKGNILERFSAQQFPDLHSELNLSSLELGDSALYFCASSVKRETEAFFGQGTRLTVV.

A few counts support this clone. The rearrangement uses TRBV29-1 and TRBJ1-1, with TRBD1 as a possible D gene (6 bases). Trimming cost V 5 bases and J 0 bases, with 13 bases left between them. The CDR3 covers 14 residues. Germline CDR1 SQVTM, CDR2 ANQGSEA. The CDR3: CSVHEWGLNTEAFF. In nucleotides, the CDR3 is TGCAGCGTTCACGAATGGGGGCTGAACACTGAAGCTTTCTTT.

The chain has TRBV25-1 and TRBJ2-5; TRBD1 aligns across 8 bases. V lost 8 bases to trimming and J lost 3 bases; unmatched junction nucleotides: 14. Germline values: CDR1 MGHDK, CDR2 SYGVNS. This CDR3 spans 16 amino acids. The CDR3 region has the DNA TGTGCCAGCGGACATACTAGGACAGGGCGGAAAGAGACCCAGTACTTC. This sequence encodes CASGHTRTGRKETQYF.

This clone was seen only a few times. This chain joins TRBV30 and TRBJ2-7; 10 positions agree with TRBD2. V shed 3 bases, J shed 2 bases, and the junction held 13 bases outside the gene matches. Germline CDR1 is GTSNPN and CDR2 is SVGIG (reference sequence). The CDR3 spans 17 residues. CDR3 in amino acids: CAWSGPETSGPAYEQYF. The CDR3 coding sequence is TGTGCCTGGAGCGGCCCGGAGACTAGCGGGCCAGCCTACGAGCAGTACTTC. The variable domain in full, with the rest retrieved from reference TRBV30 and TRBJ2-7, is SQTIHQWPATLVQPVGSPLSLECTVEGTSNPNLYWYRQAAGRGLQLLFYSVGIGQISSEVPQNLSASRPQDRQFILSSKKLLLSDSGFYLCAWSGPETSGPAYEQYFGPGTRLTVT.

The rearrangement uses TRBV7-2 and TRBJ2-1, with 9 nucleotides matching TRBD2. The CDR3 loop spans 14 amino acids. With V trimmed by 1 base and J by 8 bases, 3 bases remained unmatched. The germline gives CDR1 SGHTA, CDR2 FQGNSA. This chain's CDR3 is CASSLEGLAHEQFF. The CDR3 nucleotides read TGTGCCAGCAGCTTAGAGGGACTAGCTCATGAGCAGTTCTTC.

The chain uses TRBV30 and TRBJ2-7; D not resolved. Germline-derived CDR1 and CDR2 are GTSNPN and SVGIG (reference sequence). Trimming took 2 bases from V and 4 from J, leaving 6 bases between them. The CDR3 is made up of 11 amino acids. The DNA for the CDR3 is TGTGCCTGGAGTCAGAATTACGAGCAGTACTTC. As protein: CAWSQNYEQYF.

In its sample, this clone was seen a few times. The chain is built from TRBV7-9 and TRBJ1-5; no clear D gene. V lost 1 base and J lost 7, with 20 bases in between. This CDR3 comprises 17 residues. Per the germline V gene, CDR1 is SEHNR and CDR2 is FQNEAQ (reference sequence). Here the CDR3 DNA reads TGTGCCAGCAGCTTAGGGGCGGGGTCAGGAGGTTTGCAGCCCCAGCATTTT. Its protein product is CASSLGAGSGGLQPQHF.

The J gene is TRBJ1-2, the V gene TRBV30; no definite D call. The V gene lost 4 bases and the J gene lost 4 bases, with 10 bases spanning the gap. Germline loops: CDR1 GTSNPN, CDR2 SVGIG (reference sequence). The CDR3 runs to 12 residues. The CDR3 bases are TGTGCCTGGACAGCTTACTCCTATGGCTACACCTTC. The encoded protein is CAWTAYSYGYTF. Supplemented by reference TRBV30 and TRBJ1-2, the full variable domain reads SQTIHQWPATLVQPVGSPLSLECTVEGTSNPNLYWYRQAAGRGLQLLFYSVGIGQISSEVPQNLSASRPQDRQFILSSKKLLLSDSGFYLCAWTAYSYGYTFGSGTRLTVV.

This chain's CDR3 is CASSLANRGRSSGANVLTF. In DNA, the CDR3 is TGTGCCAGCAGCTTAGCGAACAGGGGGCGAAGCTCTGGGGCCAACGTCCTGACTTTC. The gene calls are TRBV5-4 and TRBJ2-6, with 9 bases that match TRBD1. With V trimmed by 2 bases and J by 0 bases, 9 bases remained unmatched. There are 19 residues in the CDR3. Germline V gene sequence: CDR1 SGHNT, CDR2 YYREEE (reference sequence).

This clone has just a few counts. The germline gene is not matched at one end of the junction; a read error may be the cause. V and J are TRBV11-1 and TRBJ2-3, with D uncertain. The V gene's germline CDR1 is SGHAT and CDR2 FQDESV (reference sequence). The CDR3 is 14 amino acids. CDR3 residues: CASSSYSGTATQYF. For the CDR3, the DNA is TGTGCCAGCAGCTCCTACTCAGGCACAGCTACGCAGTATTTT.

V and J are TRBV15 and TRBJ2-5, with D maybe TRBD1 (6 bases). TRBJ2-7 matches the DNA end more closely, so the J call is doubtful. The CDR3 length is 15 residues. CDR1 is LNHNV, CDR2 YYDKDF, per germline (reference sequence). The DNA for the CDR3 is TGTGCCACCAGCATAGGTCGGGACAAAATCTACGAGCAGTACTTC. This gives the protein CATSIGRDKIYEQYF.